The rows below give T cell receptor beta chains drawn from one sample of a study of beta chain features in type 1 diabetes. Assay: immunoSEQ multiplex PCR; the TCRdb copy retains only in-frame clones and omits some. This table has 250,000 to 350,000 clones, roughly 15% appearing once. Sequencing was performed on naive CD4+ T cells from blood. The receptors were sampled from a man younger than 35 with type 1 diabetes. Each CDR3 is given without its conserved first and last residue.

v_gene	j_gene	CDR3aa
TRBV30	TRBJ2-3	AWSVPSGIDTQY
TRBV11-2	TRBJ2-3	ASSLRYTDTQY
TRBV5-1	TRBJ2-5	ASSSGRQETQY
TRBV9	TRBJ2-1	ASSPPGLAGGEQF
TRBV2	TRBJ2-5	ASSDSGRETQY
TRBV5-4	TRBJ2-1	ASSFGSGGAEQF
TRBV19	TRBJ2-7	ASSIDGAGGPGYEQY
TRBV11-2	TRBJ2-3	ASSPTGLSTDTQY
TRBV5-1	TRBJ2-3	ASSLARGVITDTQY
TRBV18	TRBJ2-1	ASSPVYNEQF
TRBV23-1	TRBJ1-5	ASSQFTGTNNQPQH
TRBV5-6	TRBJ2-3	ASSLELQYADTQY
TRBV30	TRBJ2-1	AWRYVPGNEQF
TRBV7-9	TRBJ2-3	ASGGRTDTQY
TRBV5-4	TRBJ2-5	ASSLLGRSSETQY
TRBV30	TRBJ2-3	AWKMTGGTDTQY
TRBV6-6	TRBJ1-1	ASRRGGGAEAF
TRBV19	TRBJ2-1	ASSMNGQGNNEQF
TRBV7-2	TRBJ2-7	ASSFKGQGAGEQY
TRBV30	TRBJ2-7	AWSESSYEQY
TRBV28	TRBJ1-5	ASRRHVPGQPQH
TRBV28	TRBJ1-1	ASSLGGVSAF
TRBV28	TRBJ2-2	ASSLRDRVAGELF
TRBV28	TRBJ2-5	ASSPTGGYQETQY
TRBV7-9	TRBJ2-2	ASRYTGTGELF
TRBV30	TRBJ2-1	AWRNEHYNEQF
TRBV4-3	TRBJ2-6	ASSQVREGSGANVLT
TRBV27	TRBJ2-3	ASSYRSGMRGTDTQY
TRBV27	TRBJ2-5	ASSLNGGETQY
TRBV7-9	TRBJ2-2	ASSFGASGISENTGELF
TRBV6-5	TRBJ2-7	ASSYAGLAANYEQY
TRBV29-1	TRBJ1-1	SVVGGVTEAF
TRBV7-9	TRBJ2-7	ASSHPLEERPYEQY
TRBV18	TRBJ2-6	ASSPSYSGANVLT
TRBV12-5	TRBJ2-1	ASGLRLAGGPYNEQF
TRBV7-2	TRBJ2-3	ASSYWRGAFLTDTQY
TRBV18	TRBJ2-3	ASSPPGPQDTQY
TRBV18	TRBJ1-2	ASSPNGQGEGYT
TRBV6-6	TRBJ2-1	ASKTQQTLYNEQF
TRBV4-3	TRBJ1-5	ASSQDSRQPQH
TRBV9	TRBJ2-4	ASSVDGLTKNIQY
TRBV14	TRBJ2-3	ASSRPGLADTDTQY
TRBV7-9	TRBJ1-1	ASSFKGEPEAF
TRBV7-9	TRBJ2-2	ASSLESGELF
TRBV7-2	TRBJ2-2	ASSFLAGGPGELF
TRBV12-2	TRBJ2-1	ASRLVGLAGGPLYV
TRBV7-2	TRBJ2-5	ASSLGVRTTQY
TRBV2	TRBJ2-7	ASSRQELSYEQY
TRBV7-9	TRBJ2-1	ASTPTSVYNEQF
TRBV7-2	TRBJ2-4	ASSLGRGDIQY
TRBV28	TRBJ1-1	ASSLYRGGTIPEAF
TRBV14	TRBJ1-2	ASSRRGTGTSYNYGYT
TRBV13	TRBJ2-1	ASSFRGVLSWNEQF
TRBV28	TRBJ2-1	ASSGGQRTPYNEQF
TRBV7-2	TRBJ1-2	ASSFLTGGKGYT
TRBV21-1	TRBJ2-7	ASPCRQAASVNEQY
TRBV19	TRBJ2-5	ASRDRGQETQY
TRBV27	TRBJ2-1	ASRTYTWRDSYNEQF